This T cell receptor beta chain was recovered during a study of blood T cells in healthy people across ages. Study-wide findings and caveats: As age increased, TCR beta diversity per million T cells fell in a roughly linear fashion. Percentage of naive T cells showed a strong correlation with TCR beta diversity. Higher diversity, along with more naive CD4+ cells, distinguished long-lived donors from aged donors.

A second roughly 6 to 12 cycle PCR used barcoded and J-beta primers. TCRdb passed the 5' RACE reads through MiXCR, listing each CDR3 protein once. There are some 1.5 million distinct CDR3 sequences in the sample; over 25% occur only once, and less than 9.5% lies in the top ten. V dropped 7 bases and J dropped 15; count of bases not matched to a gene: 10. In germline, CDR1 is SEHNR, CDR2 FQNEAQ (reference sequence). The CDR3 has 12 residues. There are a few counts of this clonotype. Its target is unknown. Each sample used at least 6 million PBMCs. The sequenced material came from blood. The chain is built from TRBV7-9 and TRBJ2-1; 9 bases are a match to TRBD1. The TCR originated in a woman aged 25 to 39 in good health. This chain's CDR3 is CASTGQGLTWFF. CDR3 DNA sequence: TGTGCCAGCACGGGACAGGGACTCACTTGGTTCTTC.